The T cell receptor (beta chain) described here comes from a study of long-term antiretroviral therapy in people with HIV. Survey-level immunoSEQ v3.0 assays were run. The data were produced by immunoSEQ multiplex PCR, yet TCRdb's version contains in-frame clones alone and is incomplete. There are 30,000 to 45,000 clones in the sample; roughly 80% occur only once, and about 6% lies in the top ten. Germline CDR1 and CDR2: SGHRS and YFSETQ. This CDR3 comprises 14 residues. The trim removed 5 bases at V and 1 base at J, leaving 4 bases unmatched. Source: unsorted PBMCs, taken 3.4 years after starting antiretroviral therapy. This TCR was recovered from a man in his thirties or forties with HIV. The V gene is TRBV5-1, the J gene TRBJ2-3; 7 bases agree with TRBD2. The DNA of the CDR3 is TGCGCCAGCAGTGAGCGGGACGGCACAGATACGCAGTATTTT. Protein: CASSERDGTDTQYF.